The 15 T cell receptor beta chains below all came from one sample that was sequenced in a study of control samples from healthy donors and cancer patients. TCRdb keeps only in-frame clones here, not all; method: immunoSEQ multiplex PCR. This sample has under 55,000 clones, with approximately 80% found just once. The sequenced sample was blood. These TCRs come from a man between 65 and 85 years old in good health.

The chain has TRBV18 and TRBJ1-2, with a possible D match to TRBD1 (6 bases). This CDR3 is built from 16 residues. V was clipped by 1 base and J by 6 bases, with 18 bases between them. CDR1 KGHSH and CDR2 LQKENI come from the germline V gene. CDR3 sequence reads: CASSPRGLIQGDGYTF. The CDR3, as DNA: TGTGCCAGCTCACCACGAGGATTAATACAGGGAGATGGCTACACCTTC.

The V and J genes are TRBV15 and TRBJ2-6; D remains ambiguous. CDR1 is LNHNV, CDR2 YYDKDF, per germline (reference sequence). The length of the CDR3 is 16 residues. The V end was cut by 5 bases, the J end by 0 bases, with 11 bases between. The CDR3: CATSPEIRSGANVLTF. CDR3 DNA sequence: TGTGCCACCAGCCCCGAAATCCGCTCTGGGGCCAACGTCCTGACTTTC. The complete variable domain, with remaining parts taken from reference TRBV15 and TRBJ2-6, reads DAMVIQNPRYQVTQFGKPVTLSCSQTLNHNVMYWYQQKSSQAPKLLFHYYDKDFNNEADTPDNFQSRRPNTSFCFLDIRSPGLGDTAMYLCATSPEIRSGANVLTFGAGSRLTVL.

The genes are TRBV2 and TRBJ2-2, with D possibly being TRBD1 (7 bases). This CDR3 contains 15 residues. V was trimmed by 4 bases and J by 8 bases, leaving 17 bases between them. Looked up from germline, CDR1 is SNHLY and CDR2 is FYNNEI. The CDR3 coding sequence is TGTGCCAGCAGTGTTACCAGGGGGGAATGGGGGGAGCTGTTTTTT. Its translation: CASSVTRGEWGELFF.

The chain uses TRBV21-1 and TRBJ2-7; TRBD1 is the table's D call and was not checked against the DNA. TRBV21-1 is recorded as a pseudogene. The CDR3 is made up of 15 amino acids. CDR3 amino acids: CASSKVVSQGSEQYF. The CDR3 DNA is TGTGCCAGCAGCAAAGTGGTCAGTCAGGGGAGCGAGCAGTACTTC.

The rearrangement uses TRBV6-5 and TRBJ2-1, with D perhaps assigned TRBD1 or TRBD2 (5 bases each). V lost 5 bases to trimming and J lost 8 bases, with 13 bases between them. This CDR3 region has 13 residues. Germline CDR1 is MNHEY and CDR2 is SVGAGI. The CDR3 reads CASSRDPRYEQFF. The CDR3 nucleotides are TGTGCCAGCAGTCGGGACCCCCGTTATGAGCAGTTCTTC.

By share, this clone ranks as medium-sized (0.01 to 0.1%). This chain links TRBV6-1 with TRBJ1-1; possibly TRBD1 for D (5 bases). With 3 bases removed from V and 2 bases from J, the gap between germline ends came to 7 bases. The germline V gene has CDR1 MNHNS and CDR2 SASEGT. The CDR3 covers 13 residues. Here the CDR3 DNA reads TGTGCCAGCAGTGAGACAGAAAACACTGAAGCTTTCTTT. Translated, it gives CASSETENTEAFF.

The V and J genes are TRBV18 and TRBJ2-3; D is possibly TRBD1 (6 bases). CDR3 size: 19 residues. The germline V and J ends were trimmed by 1 base and 0 bases, with 20 bases remaining between them. Germline-derived CDR1 and CDR2 are KGHSH and LQKENI. This CDR3 reads CASSPRALKWTDSTDTQYF. The CDR3 bases are TGTGCCAGCTCACCACGCGCCTTAAAATGGACAGACAGCACAGATACGCAGTATTTT. The full variable domain, its missing parts supplied by reference TRBV18 and TRBJ2-3, is NAGVMQNPRHLVRRRGQEARLRCSPMKGHSHVYWYRQLPEEGLKFMVYLQKENIIDESGMPKERFSAEFPKEGPSILRIQQVVRGDSAAYFCASSPRALKWTDSTDTQYFGPGTRLTVL.

The chain uses TRBV10-2 and TRBJ1-1; 7 positions agree with TRBD1. The V and J ends lost 8 bases and 1 base, in that order; junction bases with no gene match: 1. CDR3 size: 12 residues. Germline loops: CDR1 WSHSY, CDR2 SAAADI. The CDR3 spells CASAGGNTEAFF. The CDR3 nucleotides read TGCGCCAGCGCAGGGGGGAACACTGAAGCTTTCTTT.

The chain combines TRBV29-1 with TRBJ2-1; no definite D call. The V end lost 0 bases, the J end lost 3 bases, and 12 bases lay between the germline ends. Germline CDR1 SQVTM, CDR2 ANQGSEA. The CDR3 contains 15 residues. CDR3 coding DNA: TGCAGCGTTGAAGATCGGCAGGAACACTACAATGAGCAGTTCTTC. This gives the protein CSVEDRQEHYNEQFF.

V gene TRBV30 combines with J gene TRBJ2-7; D unclear. The V end was cut by 4 bases, the J end by 4 bases, with 11 bases between. Germline V gene sequence: CDR1 GTSNPN, CDR2 SVGIG (reference sequence). This CDR3 has 12 amino acids. For the CDR3, the DNA is TGTGCCTGGACACTGAACCCTTACGAGCAGTACTTC. Encoded protein: CAWTLNPYEQYF. The entire variable domain, with the rest obtained from reference TRBV30 and TRBJ2-7, is as follows: SQTIHQWPATLVQPVGSPLSLECTVEGTSNPNLYWYRQAAGRGLQLLFYSVGIGQISSEVPQNLSASRPQDRQFILSSKKLLLSDSGFYLCAWTLNPYEQYFGPGTRLTVT.

The chain joins TRBV18 to TRBJ1-1, with D possibly being TRBD1 (5 bases). V lost 0 bases to trimming and J lost 1 base, with 9 bases between them. Looked up from germline, CDR1 is KGHSH and CDR2 is LQKENI. The CDR3 totals 15 residues. This CDR3 is CASSPPSGGNTEAFF. CDR3 in DNA: TGTGCCAGCTCACCACCAAGCGGGGGGAACACTGAAGCTTTCTTT.

V gene TRBV27 combines with J gene TRBJ1-5; a possible D gene is TRBD1 (6 bases). This CDR3 spans 14 amino acids. The ends were cut back, 6 bases at V and 4 bases at J, with 13 bases in the middle. CDR1 and CDR2 from the germline V gene are MNHEY and SMNVEV (reference sequence). CDR3 sequence reads: CASRPWGANQPQHF. DNA of the CDR3: TGTGCCAGCAGGCCGTGGGGGGCGAATCAGCCCCAGCATTTT.

The chain is built from TRBV28 and TRBJ2-7; weak D call: TRBD1 (6 bases). Between the trimmed V and J ends, which lost 3 bases and 0 bases, there was a span of 15 bases. This CDR3 comprises 16 residues. Germline loops: CDR1 MDHEN, CDR2 SYDVKM. CDR3 amino acids: CASSLDRRTASYEQYF. The CDR3, as DNA: TGTGCCAGCAGTTTGGATAGGAGGACAGCCTCCTACGAGCAGTACTTC.

V gene TRBV6-5 combines with J gene TRBJ2-3; 8 positions match TRBD2. The CDR3 is 12 amino acids. V lost 8 bases, J lost 6 bases, and 4 bases stayed unmatched. CDR1 and CDR2 (germline): MNHEY, SVGAGI. The CDR3 sequence is CASRGGFDTQYF. As DNA, the CDR3 is TGTGCCAGCCGGGGGGGATTCGATACGCAGTATTTT.

The chain carries TRBV19 and TRBJ2-1, with D maybe TRBD1 (6 bases). Germline lookup yields CDR1 LNHDA and CDR2 SQIVND (reference sequence). This CDR3 has 16 amino acids. With 2 bases removed from V and 2 bases from J, the gap between germline ends came to 13 bases. The chain's CDR3 is CASSISRGGTYNEQFF. CDR3 sequence (DNA): TGTGCCAGTAGTATATCTAGAGGGGGAACCTACAATGAGCAGTTCTTC.